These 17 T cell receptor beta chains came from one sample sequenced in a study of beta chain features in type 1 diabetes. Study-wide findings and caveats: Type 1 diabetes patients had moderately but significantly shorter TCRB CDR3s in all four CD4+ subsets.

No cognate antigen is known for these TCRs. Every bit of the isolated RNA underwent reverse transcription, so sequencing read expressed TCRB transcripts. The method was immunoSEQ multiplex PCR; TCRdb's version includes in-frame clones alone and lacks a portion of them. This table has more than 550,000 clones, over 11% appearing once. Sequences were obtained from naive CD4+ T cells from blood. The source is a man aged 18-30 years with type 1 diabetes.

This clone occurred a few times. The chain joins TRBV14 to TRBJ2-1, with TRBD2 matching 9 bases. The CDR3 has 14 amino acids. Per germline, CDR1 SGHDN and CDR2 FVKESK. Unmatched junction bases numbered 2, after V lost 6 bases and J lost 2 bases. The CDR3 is CASSLAGTYNEQFF. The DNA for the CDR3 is TGTGCCAGCAGTCTAGCGGGGACCTACAATGAGCAGTTCTTC.

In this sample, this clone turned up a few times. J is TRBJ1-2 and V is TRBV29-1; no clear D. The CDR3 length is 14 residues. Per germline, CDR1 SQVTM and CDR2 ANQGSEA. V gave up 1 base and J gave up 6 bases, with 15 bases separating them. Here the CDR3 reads CSVEGDPEGNGYTF. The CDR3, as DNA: TGCAGCGTTGAAGGAGACCCAGAGGGAAATGGCTACACCTTC. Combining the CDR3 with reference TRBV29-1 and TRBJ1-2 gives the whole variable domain SAVISQKPSRDICQRGTSLTIQCQVDSQVTMMFWYRQQPGQSLTLIATANQGSEATYESGFVIDKFPISRPNLTFSTLTVSNMSPEDSSIYLCSVEGDPEGNGYTFGSGTRLTVV.

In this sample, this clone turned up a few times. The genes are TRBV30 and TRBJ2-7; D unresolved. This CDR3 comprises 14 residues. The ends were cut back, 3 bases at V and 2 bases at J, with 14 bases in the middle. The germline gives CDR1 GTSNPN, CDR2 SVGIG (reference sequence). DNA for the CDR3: TGTGCCTGGAGCGAGAAGGACGGTACCTACGAGCAGTACTTC. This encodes CAWSEKDGTYEQYF.

The CDR3 nucleotides read TGCGCCAGCAGCTTGGCCCTGGGGCCGAACACTGAAGCTTTCTTT. Its protein is CASSLALGPNTEAFF. The chain uses TRBV5-1 and TRBJ1-1, with D possibly matching TRBD1 (5 bases). The germline V gene has CDR1 SGHRS and CDR2 YFSETQ. Deletions cut 0 bases from V and 1 base from J, with 10 bases between. The CDR3 is 15 amino acids.

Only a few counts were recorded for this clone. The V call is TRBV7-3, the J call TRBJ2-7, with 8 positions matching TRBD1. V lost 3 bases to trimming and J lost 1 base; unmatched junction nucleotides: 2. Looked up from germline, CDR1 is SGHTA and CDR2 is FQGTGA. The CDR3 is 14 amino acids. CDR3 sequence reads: CASSLGQESYEQYF. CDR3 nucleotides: TGTGCCAGCAGCTTGGGACAGGAGTCCTACGAGCAGTACTTC.

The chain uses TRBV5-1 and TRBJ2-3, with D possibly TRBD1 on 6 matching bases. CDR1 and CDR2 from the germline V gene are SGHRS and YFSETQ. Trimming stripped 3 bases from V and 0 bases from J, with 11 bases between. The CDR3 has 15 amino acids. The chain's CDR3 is CASSYGQTSTDTQYF. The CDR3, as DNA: TGCGCCAGCAGCTACGGACAGACTAGCACAGATACGCAGTATTTT.

The CDR3: CASSPTRGAFF. CDR3 DNA sequence: TGTGCCAGCTCACCAACAAGGGGAGCTTTCTTT. This rearrangement joins TRBV18 to TRBJ1-1, with D possibly TRBD1 on 5 matching bases. CDR1 is KGHSH and CDR2 is LQKENI in the germline V gene. The V end lost 2 bases, the J end lost 10 bases, and 8 bases lay between the germline ends. The CDR3 contains 11 residues.

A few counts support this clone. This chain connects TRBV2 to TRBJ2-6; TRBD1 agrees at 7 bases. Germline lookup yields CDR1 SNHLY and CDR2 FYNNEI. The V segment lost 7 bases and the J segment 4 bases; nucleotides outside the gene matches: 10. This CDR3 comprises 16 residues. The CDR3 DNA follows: TGTGCCAGCACGACAGGGATAGGGACAGGGGCCAACGTCCTGACTTTC. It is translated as CASTTGIGTGANVLTF.

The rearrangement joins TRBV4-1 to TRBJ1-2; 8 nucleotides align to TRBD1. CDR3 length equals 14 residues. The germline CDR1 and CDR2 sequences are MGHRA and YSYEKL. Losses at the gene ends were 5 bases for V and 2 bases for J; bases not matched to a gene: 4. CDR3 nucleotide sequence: TGCGCCAGCAGCGCCGGACAGGGAAACTATGGCTACACCTTC. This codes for CASSAGQGNYGYTF.

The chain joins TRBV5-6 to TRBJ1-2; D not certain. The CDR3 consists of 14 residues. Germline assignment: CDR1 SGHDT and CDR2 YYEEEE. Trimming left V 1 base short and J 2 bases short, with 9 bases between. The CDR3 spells CASSLNGPNYGYTF. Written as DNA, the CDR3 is TGTGCCAGCAGCTTGAATGGCCCAAACTATGGCTACACCTTC.

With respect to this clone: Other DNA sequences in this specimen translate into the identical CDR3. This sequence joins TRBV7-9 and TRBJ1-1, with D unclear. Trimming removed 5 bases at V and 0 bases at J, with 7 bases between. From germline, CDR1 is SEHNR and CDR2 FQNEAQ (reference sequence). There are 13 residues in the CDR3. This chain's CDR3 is CASSPTVNTEAFF. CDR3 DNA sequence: TGTGCCAGCAGCCCCACGGTGAACACTGAAGCTTTCTTT.

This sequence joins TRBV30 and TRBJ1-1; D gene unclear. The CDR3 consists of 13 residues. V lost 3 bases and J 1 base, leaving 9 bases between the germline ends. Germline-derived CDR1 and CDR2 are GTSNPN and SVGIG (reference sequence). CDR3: CAWSRHGNTEAFF. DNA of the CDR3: TGTGCCTGGAGCCGGCACGGGAACACTGAAGCTTTCTTT.

In DNA, the CDR3 is TGTGCCAGCAGTTTAGGAGCTGGCGGCTCCTACAATGAGCAGTTCTTC. It codes for CASSLGAGGSYNEQFF. V gene TRBV28 combines with J gene TRBJ2-1, with unresolved D. The V and J ends lost 2 bases and 0 bases respectively, with 11 bases between them. In germline, CDR1 is MDHEN, CDR2 SYDVKM. The CDR3 spans 16 residues.

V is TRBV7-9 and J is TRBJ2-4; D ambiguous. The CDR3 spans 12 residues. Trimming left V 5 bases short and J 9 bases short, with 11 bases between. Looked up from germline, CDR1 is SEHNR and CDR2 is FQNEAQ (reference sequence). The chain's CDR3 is CASSPYRGIQYF. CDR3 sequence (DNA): TGTGCCAGCAGCCCCTATCGAGGCATTCAGTACTTC.

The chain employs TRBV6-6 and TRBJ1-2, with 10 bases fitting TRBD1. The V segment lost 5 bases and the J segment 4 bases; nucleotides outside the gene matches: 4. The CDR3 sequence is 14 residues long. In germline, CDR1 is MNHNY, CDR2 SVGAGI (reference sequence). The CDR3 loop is CASSQGTGVYGYTF. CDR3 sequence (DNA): TGTGCCAGCAGTCAGGGGACAGGGGTCTATGGCTACACCTTC.

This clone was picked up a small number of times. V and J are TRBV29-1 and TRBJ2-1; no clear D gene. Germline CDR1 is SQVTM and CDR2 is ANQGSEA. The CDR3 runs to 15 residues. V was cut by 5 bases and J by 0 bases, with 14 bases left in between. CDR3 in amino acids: CSVTQTASSYNEQFF. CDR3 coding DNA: TGCAGCGTTACCCAGACCGCGAGCTCCTACAATGAGCAGTTCTTC.

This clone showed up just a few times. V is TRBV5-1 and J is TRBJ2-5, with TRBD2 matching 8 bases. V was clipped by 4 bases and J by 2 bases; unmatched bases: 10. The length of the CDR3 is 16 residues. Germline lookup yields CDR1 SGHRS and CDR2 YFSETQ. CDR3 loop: CASSLGPAGVQETQYF. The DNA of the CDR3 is TGCGCCAGCAGCCTCGGGCCAGCGGGGGTACAAGAGACCCAGTACTTC.